What follows is one TCR beta chain and its context. Its antigen is still unknown. The record originates from a study of OX40 agonist ivuxolimab in advanced cancers. At the level of the study: Enrolled patients in dose escalation had cancers that were hepatocellular carcinoma, melanoma, renal cell or head and neck cancer. From 23 to 79 years was the age range, with a mean of around 60 years, and 70% to 85% were male. Overall study results and limits: CD8+ T cells showed, on average, more clonal expansion than CD4+ cells.

The CDR3 is 15 amino acids. The V and J ends lost 5 bases and 0 bases respectively, with 14 bases between them. Germline V gives CDR1 SGHVS, CDR2 FQNEAQ. Sequencing was performed with immunoSEQ multiplex PCR; in TCRdb, only in-frame clones are kept and a portion is missing. The sample lists more than 20,000 clones, around four fifths occurring once. The sample in question was CD4+ or CD8+ T cells sorted from blood, obtained in a trial of the OX40 agonist ivuxolimab. The TCR was taken from an adult with an advanced solid tumor such as melanoma, head and neck, liver or kidney cancer. The gene calls are TRBV7-8 and TRBJ2-7; no reliable D call. The CDR3 DNA follows: TGTGCCAGCAGCAATACCCCACAGAGCTCCTACGAGCAGTACTTC. Amino acid sequence: CASSNTPQSSYEQYF.